The clone carrying this T cell receptor beta chain was counted at least ten times. Its antigen is unknown. Time point indicated: longitudinal time-point 3. Unsorted libraries used 2 million PBMCs kept at -80 degrees C. This sample is part of a study of neurological immune-mediated disorders. General observations from the study: While HTLV-1-associated myelopathy showed the greatest TCR clonal expansion, multiple sclerosis showed the least, falling below healthy controls.

5'RACE generated cDNA with 10-nucleotide random UMIs. MiXCR, run by TCRdb on the 5' RACE reads, gives a single entry per CDR3 protein. The data show about 53,000 distinct CDR3 sequences, 8% to 9% seen once. The CDR3 loop spans 16 amino acids. The junction had 3 bases not matched to a gene; V was cut back by 0 bases and J by 6 bases. The germline gives CDR1 SGDLS, CDR2 YYNGEE. Sequenced sample: PBMCs. The clonotype comes from a woman aged 40 to 50 in good health. V is TRBV9 and J is TRBJ2-3, with 14 bases matching TRBD2. CDR3 protein: CASSVGTSGRRDTQYF. CDR3 coding DNA: TGTGCCAGCAGCGTAGGGACTAGCGGGAGGCGGGATACGCAGTATTTT.